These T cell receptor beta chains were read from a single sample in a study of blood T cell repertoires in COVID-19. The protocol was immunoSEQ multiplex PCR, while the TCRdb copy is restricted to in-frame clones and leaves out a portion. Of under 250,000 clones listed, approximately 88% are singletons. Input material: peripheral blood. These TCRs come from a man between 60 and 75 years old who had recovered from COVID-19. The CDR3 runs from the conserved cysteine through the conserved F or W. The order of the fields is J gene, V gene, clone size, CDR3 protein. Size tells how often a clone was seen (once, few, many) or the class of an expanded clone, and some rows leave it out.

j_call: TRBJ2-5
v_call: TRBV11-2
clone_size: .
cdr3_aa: CASSLLIRGGTKETQYF

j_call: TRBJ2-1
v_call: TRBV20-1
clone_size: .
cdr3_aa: CSASSGSKSYNEQFF

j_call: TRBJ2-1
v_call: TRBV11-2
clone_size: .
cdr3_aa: CASSLEGGLWFDEQFF

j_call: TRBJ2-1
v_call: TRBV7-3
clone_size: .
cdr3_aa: CASSLGRAAYNEQFF

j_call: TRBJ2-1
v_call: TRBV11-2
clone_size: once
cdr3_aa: CASSLVLRDYNEQFF

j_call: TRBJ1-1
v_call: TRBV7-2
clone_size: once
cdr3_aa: CATTDRANTEAFF

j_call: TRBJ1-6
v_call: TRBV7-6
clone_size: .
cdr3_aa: CASAGTGGSPLHF

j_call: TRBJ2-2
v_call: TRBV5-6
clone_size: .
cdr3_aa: CASSPTGQIGELFF

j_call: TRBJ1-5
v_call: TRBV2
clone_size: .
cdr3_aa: CASSDTRGGQPQHF

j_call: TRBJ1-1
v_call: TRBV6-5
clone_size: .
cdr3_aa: CASSYAPRGTNTEAFF